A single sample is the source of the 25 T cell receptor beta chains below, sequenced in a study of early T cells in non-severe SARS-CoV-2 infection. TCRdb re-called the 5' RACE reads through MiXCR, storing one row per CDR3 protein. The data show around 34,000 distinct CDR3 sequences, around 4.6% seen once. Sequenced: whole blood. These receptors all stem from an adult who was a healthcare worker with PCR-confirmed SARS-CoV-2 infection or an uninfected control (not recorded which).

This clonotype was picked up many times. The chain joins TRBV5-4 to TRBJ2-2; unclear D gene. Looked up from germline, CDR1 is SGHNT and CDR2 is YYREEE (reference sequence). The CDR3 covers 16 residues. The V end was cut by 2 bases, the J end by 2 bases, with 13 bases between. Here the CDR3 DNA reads TGTGCCAGCAGCTTTCTTGGCAGCCTCAACACCGGGGAGCTGTTTTTT. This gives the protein CASSFLGSLNTGELFF. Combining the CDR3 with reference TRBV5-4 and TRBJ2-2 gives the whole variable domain ETGVTQSPTHLIKTRGQQVTLRCSSQSGHNTVSWYQQALGQGPQFIFQYYREEENGRGNFPPRFSGLQFPNYSSELNVNALELDDSALYLCASSFLGSLNTGELFFGEGSRLTVL.

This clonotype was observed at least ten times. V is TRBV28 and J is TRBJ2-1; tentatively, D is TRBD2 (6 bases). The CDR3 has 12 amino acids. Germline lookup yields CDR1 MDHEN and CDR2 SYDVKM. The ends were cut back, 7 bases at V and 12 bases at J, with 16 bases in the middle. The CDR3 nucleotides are TGTGCCAGCAAGACAGCGGAGGGATGGCAGTTCTTC. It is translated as CASKTAEGWQFF.

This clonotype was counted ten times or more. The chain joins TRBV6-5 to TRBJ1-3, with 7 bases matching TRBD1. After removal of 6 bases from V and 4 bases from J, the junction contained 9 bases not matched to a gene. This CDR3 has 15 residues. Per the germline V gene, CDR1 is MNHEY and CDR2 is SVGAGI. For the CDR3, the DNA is TGTGCCAGCAGCCACGAGACAGGGCGCGGAAACACCATATATTTT. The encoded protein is CASSHETGRGNTIYF.

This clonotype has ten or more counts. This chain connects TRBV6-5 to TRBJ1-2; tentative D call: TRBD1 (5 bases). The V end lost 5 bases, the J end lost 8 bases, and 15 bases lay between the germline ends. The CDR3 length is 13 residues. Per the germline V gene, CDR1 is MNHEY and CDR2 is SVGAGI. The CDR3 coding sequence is TGTGCCAGCAGTAGAAGGGGCGGTCGAGGCTACACCTTC. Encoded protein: CASSRRGGRGYTF.

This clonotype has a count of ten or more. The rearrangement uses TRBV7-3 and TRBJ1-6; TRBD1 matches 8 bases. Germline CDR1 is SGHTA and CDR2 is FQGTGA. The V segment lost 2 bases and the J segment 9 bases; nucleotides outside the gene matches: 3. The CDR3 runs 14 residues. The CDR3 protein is CASSLGQGGSPLHF. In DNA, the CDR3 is TGTGCCAGCAGCTTAGGACAGGGTGGTTCACCCCTCCACTTT.

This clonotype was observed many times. The CDR3 reads CASSSQRQTYGYTF. The CDR3 DNA reads as TGTGCCAGCAGCTCCCAAAGGCAGACCTATGGCTACACCTTC. This rearrangement joins TRBV5-6 to TRBJ1-2; D is ambiguous. The CDR3 has 14 amino acids. The V gene's germline CDR1 is SGHDT and CDR2 YYEEEE. The V end was cut by 3 bases, the J end by 4 bases, with 13 bases between.

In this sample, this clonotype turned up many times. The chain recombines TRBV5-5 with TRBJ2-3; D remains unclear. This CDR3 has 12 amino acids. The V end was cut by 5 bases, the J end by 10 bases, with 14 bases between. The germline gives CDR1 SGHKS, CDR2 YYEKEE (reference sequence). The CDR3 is CASRLHLWAQYF. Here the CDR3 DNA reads TGTGCCAGCAGACTACATTTATGGGCGCAGTATTTT.

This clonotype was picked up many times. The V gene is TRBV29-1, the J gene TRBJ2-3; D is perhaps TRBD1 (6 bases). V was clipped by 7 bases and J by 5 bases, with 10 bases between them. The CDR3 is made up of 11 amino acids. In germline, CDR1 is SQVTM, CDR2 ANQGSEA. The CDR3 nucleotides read TGCAGCGGGGAGACAGGAGATACGCAGTATTTT. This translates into CSGETGDTQYF.

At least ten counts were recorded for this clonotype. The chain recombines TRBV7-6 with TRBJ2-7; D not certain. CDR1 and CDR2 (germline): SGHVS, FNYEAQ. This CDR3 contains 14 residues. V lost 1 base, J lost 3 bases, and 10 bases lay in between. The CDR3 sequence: CASSLEPPVYEQYF. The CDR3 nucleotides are TGTGCCAGCAGCTTAGAACCGCCTGTCTACGAGCAGTACTTC.

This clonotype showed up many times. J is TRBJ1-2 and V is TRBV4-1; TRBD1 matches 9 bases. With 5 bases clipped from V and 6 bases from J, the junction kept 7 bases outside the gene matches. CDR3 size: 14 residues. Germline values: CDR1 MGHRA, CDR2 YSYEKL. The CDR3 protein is CASSFNRGLDGYTF. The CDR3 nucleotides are TGCGCCAGCAGCTTCAACAGGGGGCTGGATGGCTACACCTTC.

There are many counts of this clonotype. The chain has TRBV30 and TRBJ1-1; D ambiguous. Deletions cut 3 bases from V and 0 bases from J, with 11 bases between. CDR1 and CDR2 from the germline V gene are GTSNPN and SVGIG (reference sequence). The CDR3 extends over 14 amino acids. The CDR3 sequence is CAWRRSTLNTEAFF. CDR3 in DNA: TGTGCCTGGAGGCGGTCAACTTTGAACACTGAAGCTTTCTTT.

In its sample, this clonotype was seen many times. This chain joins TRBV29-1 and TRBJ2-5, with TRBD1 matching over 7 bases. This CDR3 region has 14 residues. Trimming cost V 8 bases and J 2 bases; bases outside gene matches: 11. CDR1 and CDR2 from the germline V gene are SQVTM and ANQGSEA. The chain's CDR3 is CSLMIGGVQETQYF. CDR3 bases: TGCAGCCTCATGATAGGGGGCGTTCAAGAGACCCAGTACTTC.

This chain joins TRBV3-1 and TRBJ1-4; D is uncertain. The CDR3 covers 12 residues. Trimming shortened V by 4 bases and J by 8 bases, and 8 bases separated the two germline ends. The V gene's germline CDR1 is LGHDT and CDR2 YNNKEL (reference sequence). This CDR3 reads CASSLVGEKLFF. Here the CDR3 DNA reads TGTGCCAGCAGCCTTGTTGGCGAAAAACTGTTTTTT.

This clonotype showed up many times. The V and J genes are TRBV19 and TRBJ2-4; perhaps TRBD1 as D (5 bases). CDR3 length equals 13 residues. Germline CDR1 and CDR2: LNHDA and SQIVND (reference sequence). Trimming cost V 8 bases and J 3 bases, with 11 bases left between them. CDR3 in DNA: TGTGCCAGTGGAGACAGTCGCAAAAACATTCAGTACTTC. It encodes CASGDSRKNIQYF.

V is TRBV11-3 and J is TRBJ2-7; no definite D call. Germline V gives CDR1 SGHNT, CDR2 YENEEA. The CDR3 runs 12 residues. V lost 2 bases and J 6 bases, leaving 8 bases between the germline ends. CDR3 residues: CASSLNGVEQYF. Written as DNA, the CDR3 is TGTGCCAGCAGCTTAAATGGGGTCGAGCAGTACTTC.

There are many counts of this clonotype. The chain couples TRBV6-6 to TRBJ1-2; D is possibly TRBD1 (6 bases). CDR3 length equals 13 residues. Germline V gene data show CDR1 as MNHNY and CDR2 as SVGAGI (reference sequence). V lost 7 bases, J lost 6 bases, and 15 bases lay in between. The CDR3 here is CASTKNREDGYTF. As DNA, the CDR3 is TGTGCCAGCACCAAAAACAGGGAGGATGGCTACACCTTC.

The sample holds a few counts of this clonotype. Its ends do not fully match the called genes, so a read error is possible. The CDR3 DNA reads as TGTGCCAGCAGTTTTGGTCGGAAAAGCTTGCCCCGCTTC. It encodes CASSFGRKSLPRF. The J gene is TRBJ1-2, the V gene TRBV12-3 or TRBV12-4; D is undetermined. This CDR3 is 13 amino acids long.

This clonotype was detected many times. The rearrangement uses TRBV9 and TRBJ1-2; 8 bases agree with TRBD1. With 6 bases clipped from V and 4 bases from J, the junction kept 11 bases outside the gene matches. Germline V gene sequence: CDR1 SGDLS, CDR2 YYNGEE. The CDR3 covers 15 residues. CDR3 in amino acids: CASNPGTGGVYGYTF. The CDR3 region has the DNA TGTGCCAGCAACCCCGGGACAGGAGGGGTCTATGGCTACACCTTC.

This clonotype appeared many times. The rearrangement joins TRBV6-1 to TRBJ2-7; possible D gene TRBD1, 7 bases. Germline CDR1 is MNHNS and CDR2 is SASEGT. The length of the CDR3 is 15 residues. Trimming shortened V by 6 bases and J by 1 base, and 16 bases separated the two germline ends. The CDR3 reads CASSLAGTASYEQYF. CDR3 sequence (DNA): TGTGCCAGCAGCCTGGCGGGGACAGCTTCCTACGAGCAGTACTTC.

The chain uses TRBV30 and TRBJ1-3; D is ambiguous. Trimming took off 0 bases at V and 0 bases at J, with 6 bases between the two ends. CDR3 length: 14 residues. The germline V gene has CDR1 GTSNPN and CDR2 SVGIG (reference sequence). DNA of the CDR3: TGTGCCTGGAGTGTAAGGCGCTCTGGAAACACCATATATTTT. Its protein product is CAWSVRRSGNTIYF.

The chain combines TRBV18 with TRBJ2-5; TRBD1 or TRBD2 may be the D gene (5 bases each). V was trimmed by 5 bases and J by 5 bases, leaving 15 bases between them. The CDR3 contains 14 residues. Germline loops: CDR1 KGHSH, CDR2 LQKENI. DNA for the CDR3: TGTGCCAGCTCATCACTCCGGGACGCGGAGACCCAGTACTTC. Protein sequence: CASSSLRDAETQYF.

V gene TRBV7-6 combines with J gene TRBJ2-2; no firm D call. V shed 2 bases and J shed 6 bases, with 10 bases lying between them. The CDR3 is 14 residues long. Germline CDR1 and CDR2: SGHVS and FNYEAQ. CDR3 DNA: TGTGCCAGCAGCTTACAAGAGCGCTCCGGGGAGCTGTTTTTT. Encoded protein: CASSLQERSGELFF.

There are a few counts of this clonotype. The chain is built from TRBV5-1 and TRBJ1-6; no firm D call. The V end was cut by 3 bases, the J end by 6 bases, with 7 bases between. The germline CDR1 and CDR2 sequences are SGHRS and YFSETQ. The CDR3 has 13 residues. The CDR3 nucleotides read TGCGCCAGCAGCTCAGTTATTAATTCACCCCTCCACTTT. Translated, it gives CASSSVINSPLHF.

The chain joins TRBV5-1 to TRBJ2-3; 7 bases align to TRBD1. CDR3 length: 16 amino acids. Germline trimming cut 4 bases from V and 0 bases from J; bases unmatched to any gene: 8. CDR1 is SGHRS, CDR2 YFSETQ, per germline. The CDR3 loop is CASSQGQNPSTDTQYF. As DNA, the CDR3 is TGCGCCAGCAGCCAGGGACAGAACCCTAGCACAGATACGCAGTATTTT. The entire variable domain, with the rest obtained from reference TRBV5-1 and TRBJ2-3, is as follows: KAGVTQTPRYLIKTRGQQVTLSCSPISGHRSVSWYQQTPGQGLQFLFEYFSETQRNKGNFPGRFSGRQFSNSRSEMNVSTLELGDSALYLCASSQGQNPSTDTQYFGPGTRLTVL.

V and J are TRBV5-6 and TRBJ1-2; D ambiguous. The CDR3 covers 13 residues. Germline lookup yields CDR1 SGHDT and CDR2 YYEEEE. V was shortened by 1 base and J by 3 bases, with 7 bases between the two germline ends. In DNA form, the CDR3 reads TGTGCCAGCAGCTTGTCACAGTACTATGGCTACACCTTC. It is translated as CASSLSQYYGYTF.